This paragraph covers one TCR beta chain sequence. In the source study's methods: Reference gene primer amplification gave nucleated cell count estimates. Sequenced by immunoSEQ multiplex PCR; TCRdb stores in-frame clones only, minus some. From that table come the V and J calls and clone size; the DNA was used to work out D and trimming. The sample includes 390,000 or so clones, 86% of them seen just once. This entry is derived from a study of blood T cell repertoires in COVID-19. Whole-study context: COVID-19 samples collected from the United States, Italy and Spain covered acute and convalescent phases. T cells, B-cell-depleted T cells, or PBMCs provided the cDNA or gDNA that served as material.

The germline V gene encodes CDR1 MGHRA and CDR2 YSYEKL. The CDR3 totals 13 residues. Trimming removed 6 bases at V and 2 bases at J, with 9 bases between. Sequencing was performed on peripheral blood. The rearrangement uses TRBV4-1 and TRBJ2-3; D uncertain. This TCR derives from a woman in her 30s with active or convalescent COVID-19. The CDR3 DNA reads TGCGCCAGCAGGGGCCCCTCCACAGATACGCAGTATTTT. It yields the protein CASRGPSTDTQYF.